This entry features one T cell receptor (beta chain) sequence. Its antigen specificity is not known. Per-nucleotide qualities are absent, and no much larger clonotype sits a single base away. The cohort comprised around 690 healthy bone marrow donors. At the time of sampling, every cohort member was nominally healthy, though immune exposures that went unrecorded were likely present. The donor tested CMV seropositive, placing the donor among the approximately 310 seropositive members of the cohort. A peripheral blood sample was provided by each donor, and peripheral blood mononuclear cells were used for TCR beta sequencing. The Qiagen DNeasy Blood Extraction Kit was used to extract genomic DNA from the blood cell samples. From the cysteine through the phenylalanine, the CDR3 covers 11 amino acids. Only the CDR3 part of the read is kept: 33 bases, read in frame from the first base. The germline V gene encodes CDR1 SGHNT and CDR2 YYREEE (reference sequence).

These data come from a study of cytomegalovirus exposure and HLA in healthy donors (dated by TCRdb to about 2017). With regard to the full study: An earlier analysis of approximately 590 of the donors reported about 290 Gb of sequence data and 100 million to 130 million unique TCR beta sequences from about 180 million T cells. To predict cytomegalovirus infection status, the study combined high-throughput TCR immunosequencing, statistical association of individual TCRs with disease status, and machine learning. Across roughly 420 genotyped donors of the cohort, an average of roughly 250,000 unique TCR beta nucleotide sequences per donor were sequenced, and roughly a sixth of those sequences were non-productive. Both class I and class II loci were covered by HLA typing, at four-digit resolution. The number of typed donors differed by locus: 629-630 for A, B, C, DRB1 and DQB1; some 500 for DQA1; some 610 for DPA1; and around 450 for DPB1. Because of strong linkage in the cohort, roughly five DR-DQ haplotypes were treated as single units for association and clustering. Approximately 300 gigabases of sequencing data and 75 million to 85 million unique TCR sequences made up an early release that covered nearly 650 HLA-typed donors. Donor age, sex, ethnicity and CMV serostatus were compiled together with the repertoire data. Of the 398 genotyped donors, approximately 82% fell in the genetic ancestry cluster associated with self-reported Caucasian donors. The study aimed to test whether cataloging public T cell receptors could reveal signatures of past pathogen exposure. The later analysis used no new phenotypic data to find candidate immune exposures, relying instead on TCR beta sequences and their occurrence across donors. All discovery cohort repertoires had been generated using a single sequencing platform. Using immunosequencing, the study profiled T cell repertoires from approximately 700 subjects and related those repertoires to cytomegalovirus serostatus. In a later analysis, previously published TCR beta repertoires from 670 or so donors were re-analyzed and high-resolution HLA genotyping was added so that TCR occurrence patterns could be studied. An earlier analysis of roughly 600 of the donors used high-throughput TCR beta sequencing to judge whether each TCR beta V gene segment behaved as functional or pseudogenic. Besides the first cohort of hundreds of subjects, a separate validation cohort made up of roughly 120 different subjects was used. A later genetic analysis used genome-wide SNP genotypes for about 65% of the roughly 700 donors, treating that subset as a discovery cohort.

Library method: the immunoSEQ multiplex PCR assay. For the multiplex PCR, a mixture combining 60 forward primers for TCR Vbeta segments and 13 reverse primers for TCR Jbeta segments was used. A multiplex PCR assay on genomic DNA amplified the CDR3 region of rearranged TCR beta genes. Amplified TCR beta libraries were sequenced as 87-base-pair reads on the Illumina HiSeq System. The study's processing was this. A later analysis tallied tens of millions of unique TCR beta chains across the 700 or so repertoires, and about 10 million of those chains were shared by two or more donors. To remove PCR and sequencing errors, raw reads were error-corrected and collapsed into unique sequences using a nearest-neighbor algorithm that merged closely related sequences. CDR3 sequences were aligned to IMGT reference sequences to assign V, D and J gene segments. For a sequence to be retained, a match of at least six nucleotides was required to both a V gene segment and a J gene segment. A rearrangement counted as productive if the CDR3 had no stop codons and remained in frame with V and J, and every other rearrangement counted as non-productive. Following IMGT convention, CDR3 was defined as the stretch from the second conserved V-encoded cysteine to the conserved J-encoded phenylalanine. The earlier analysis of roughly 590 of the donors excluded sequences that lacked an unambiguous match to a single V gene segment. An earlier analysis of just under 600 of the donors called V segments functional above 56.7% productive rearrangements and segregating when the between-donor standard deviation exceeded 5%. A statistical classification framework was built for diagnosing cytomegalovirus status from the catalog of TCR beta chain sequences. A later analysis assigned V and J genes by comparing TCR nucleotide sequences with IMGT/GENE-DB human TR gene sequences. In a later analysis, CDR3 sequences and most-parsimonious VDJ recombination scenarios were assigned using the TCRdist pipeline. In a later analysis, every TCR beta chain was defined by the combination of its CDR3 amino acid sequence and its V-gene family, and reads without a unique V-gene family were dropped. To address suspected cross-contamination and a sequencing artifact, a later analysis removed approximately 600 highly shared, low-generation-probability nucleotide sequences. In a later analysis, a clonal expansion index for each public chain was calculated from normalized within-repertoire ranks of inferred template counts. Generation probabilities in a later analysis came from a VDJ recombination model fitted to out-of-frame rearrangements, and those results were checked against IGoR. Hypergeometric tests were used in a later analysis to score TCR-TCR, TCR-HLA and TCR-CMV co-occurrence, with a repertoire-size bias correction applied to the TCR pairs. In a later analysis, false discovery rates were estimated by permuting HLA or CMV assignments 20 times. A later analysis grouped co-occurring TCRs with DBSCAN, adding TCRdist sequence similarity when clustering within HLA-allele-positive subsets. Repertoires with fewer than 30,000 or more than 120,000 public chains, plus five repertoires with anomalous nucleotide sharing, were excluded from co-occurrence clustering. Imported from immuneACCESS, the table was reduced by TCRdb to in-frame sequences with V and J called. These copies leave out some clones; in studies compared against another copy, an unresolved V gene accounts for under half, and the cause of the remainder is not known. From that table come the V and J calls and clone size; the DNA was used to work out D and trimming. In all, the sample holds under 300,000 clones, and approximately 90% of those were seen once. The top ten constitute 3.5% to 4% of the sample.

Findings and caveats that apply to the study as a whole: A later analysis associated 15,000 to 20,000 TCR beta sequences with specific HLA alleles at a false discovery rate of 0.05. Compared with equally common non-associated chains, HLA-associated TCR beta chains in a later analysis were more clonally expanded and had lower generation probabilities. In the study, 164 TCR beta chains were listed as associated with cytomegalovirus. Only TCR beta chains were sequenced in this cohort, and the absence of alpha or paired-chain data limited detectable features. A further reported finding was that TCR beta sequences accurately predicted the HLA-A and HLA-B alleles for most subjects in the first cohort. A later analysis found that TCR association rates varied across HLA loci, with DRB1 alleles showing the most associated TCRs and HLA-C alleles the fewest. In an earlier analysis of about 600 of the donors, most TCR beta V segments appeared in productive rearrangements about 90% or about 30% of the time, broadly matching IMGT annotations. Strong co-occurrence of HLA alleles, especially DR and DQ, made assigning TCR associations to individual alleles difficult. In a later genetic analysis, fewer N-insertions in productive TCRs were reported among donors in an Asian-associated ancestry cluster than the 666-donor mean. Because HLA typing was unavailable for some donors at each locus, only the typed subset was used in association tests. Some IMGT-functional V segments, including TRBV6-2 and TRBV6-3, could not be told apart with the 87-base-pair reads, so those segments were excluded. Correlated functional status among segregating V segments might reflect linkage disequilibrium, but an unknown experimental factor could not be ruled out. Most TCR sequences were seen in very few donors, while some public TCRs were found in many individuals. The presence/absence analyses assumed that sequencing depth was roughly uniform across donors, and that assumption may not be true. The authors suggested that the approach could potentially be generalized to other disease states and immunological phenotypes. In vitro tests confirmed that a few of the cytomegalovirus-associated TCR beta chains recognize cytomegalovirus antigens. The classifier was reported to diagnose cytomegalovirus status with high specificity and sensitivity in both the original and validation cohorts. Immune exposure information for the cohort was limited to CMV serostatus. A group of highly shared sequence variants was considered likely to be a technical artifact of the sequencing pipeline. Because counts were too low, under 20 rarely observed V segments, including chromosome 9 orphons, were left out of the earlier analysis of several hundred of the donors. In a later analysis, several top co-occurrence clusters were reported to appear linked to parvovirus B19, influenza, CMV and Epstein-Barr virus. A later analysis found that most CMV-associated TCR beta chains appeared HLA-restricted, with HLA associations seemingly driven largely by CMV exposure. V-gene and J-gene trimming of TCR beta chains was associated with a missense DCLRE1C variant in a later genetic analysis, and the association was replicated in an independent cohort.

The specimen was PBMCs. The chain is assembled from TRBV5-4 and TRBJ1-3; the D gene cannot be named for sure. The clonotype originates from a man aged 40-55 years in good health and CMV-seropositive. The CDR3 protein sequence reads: CASHRRNTIYF. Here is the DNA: TGTGCGTCCCACAGACGAAACACCATATATTTT.